This T cell receptor (beta chain) appears in the sequencing data of a study of T cells in Graves' hyperthyroidism and ophthalmopathy. As for the study in general: The initial diagnosis was the point when peripheral blood was collected, ahead of any treatment.

Using RNA transcripts as the source, TCR beta CDR3 regions were amplified. HTBI primers were employed in a first-round RT-PCR of the TCR CDR3. Via MiXCR, TCRdb re-called the multiplex PCR reads, giving one row per CDR3 protein. Of roughly 500,000 distinct CDR3 sequences in the sample, roughly 23% are singletons; the top ten hold approximately 49%. Findings and limits, study-wide: Ophthalmopathy cases were set apart from stable hyperthyroidism by a 13 V-J model.

Individuals with ophthalmopathy presented a Clinical Activity Score of at least 3, a NOSPECS grade of at least 4 and a duration under 3 months. Clinical symptoms, serum thyroxine, TRAb, thyroid ultrasound and orbital computed tomography established diagnosis. This clonotype was picked up a small number of times. What it binds is not known. The clonotype was recovered from an older woman with Graves' ophthalmopathy. Sequencing was carried out using blood.

In nucleotides, the CDR3 is TGTGCCAGCAGCCGACGGCCCCCCTCGGGCGGGAATGCGCATCCAGATACGCAGTATTTT. Translated: CASSRRPPSGGNAHPDTQYF. The chain links TRBV3-1 to TRBJ2-3, with D perhaps matching TRBD2 (6 bases). CDR1 is LGHDT, CDR2 YNNKEL, per germline (reference sequence). The CDR3 runs to 20 residues. Trimming removed 4 bases at V and 4 bases at J, with 30 bases between.